This T cell receptor (beta chain) was found in a study of blood T cell repertoires in COVID-19. Study-wide context: The United States, Italy and Spain were the sources of the acute and convalescent COVID-19 samples.

Worth noting for this clone: Within the sample, other DNA sequences also encode this same CDR3.

Trimming cost V 0 bases and J 0 bases, with 8 bases left between them. The CDR3 runs to 14 residues. Looked up from germline, CDR1 is GTSNPN and CDR2 is SVGIG (reference sequence). Some clones are missing from TCRdb's copy, which holds only in-frame ones; the method was immunoSEQ multiplex PCR. The sample lists under 200,000 clones, roughly 90% occurring once. This receptor was taken from a man in his late teens or twenties with active or convalescent COVID-19. The source material was peripheral blood. The rearrangement uses TRBV30 and TRBJ1-2; D not resolved. CDR3 in amino acids: CAWSVLGSNYGYTF. The CDR3 bases are TGTGCCTGGAGTGTACTAGGTTCTAACTATGGCTACACCTTC.